The clone carrying this T cell receptor (beta chain) showed up many times. Its antigen is unidentified. This specimen comes from a study of Graves' ophthalmopathy and Graves' hyperthyroidism. Germline V gene lookup returns CDR1 DFQATT and CDR2 SNEGSKA (reference sequence). With 3 bases clipped from V and 3 bases from J, the junction kept 18 bases outside the gene matches. CDR3 length: 18 amino acids. General observations from the study: In separating ophthalmopathy from stable hyperthyroidism, a 13-signature model achieved less than 90% sensitivity and 75% to 84% specificity. This model predicted ophthalmopathy progression (sensitivity 60% to 71%, specificity 72% to 80%). In blood appeared most of the expanded thyroid clonotypes whose frequency exceeded 0.001.

For repertoire sequencing, the TCR beta CDR3 regions were amplified from RNA transcripts. First-round RT-PCR with HTBI primers preceded a second-round multiplex PCR. TCRdb processed the multiplex PCR reads anew with MiXCR; each CDR3 protein has one entry. This sample has under 250,000 distinct CDR3 sequences, with 25% to 30% found just once. The sequence was collected from a man aged 50 to 59 with Graves' ophthalmopathy. Sample: peripheral blood. The gene calls are TRBV20-1 and TRBJ2-3, with 7 bases that match TRBD2. CDR3 sequence (DNA): TGCAGTGCTAGCCTGAATCGGCCAGGACCTAGCGGTACAGATACGCAGTATTTT. It translates to CSASLNRPGPSGTDTQYF.